This T cell receptor beta chain is drawn from a study of OX40 agonist ivuxolimab in advanced cancers. General study results and limits: The work left the antigen specificity of expanded peripheral T cells undetermined.

This CDR3 is built from 14 residues. CDR1 and CDR2 (germline): PRHDT, FYEKMQ (reference sequence). V lost 5 bases and J lost 2; bases outside the gene matches: 5. Blood sampling was done at baseline, cycle 4 day 1, and cycle 7 day 1. Only in-frame clones appear in the TCRdb table, and some are missing; sequencing was by immunoSEQ multiplex PCR. The table records about 83,000 clones, 92% of them present only once. As to this clone: What it binds is not known.

The sequenced sample was CD4+ or CD8+ T cells sorted from blood, obtained in a trial of the OX40 agonist ivuxolimab. The chain combines TRBV13 with TRBJ2-7; TRBD2 aligns across 8 bases. This receptor was identified in an adult with an advanced solid tumor such as melanoma, head and neck, liver or kidney cancer. CDR3 sequence (DNA): TGTGCCAGCAGCCCCGGGGGGGCTCCCTACGAGCAGTACTTC. The encoded protein is CASSPGGAPYEQYF.